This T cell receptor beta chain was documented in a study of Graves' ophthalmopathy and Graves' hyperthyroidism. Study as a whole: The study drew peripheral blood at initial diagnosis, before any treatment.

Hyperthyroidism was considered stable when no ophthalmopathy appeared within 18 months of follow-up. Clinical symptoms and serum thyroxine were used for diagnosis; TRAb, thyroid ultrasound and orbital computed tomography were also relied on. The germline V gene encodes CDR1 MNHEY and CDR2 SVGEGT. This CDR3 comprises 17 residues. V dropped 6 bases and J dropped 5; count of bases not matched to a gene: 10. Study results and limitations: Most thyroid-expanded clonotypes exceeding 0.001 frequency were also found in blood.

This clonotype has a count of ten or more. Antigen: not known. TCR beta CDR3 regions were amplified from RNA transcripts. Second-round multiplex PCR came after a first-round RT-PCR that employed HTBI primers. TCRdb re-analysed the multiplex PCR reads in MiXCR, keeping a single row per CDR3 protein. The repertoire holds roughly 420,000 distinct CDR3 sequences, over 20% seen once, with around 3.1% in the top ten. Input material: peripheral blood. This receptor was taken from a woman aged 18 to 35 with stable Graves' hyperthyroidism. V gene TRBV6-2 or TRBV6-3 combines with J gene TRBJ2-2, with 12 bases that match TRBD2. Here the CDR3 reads CASSQLLTSGRTGELFF. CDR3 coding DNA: TGTGCCAGCAGCCAACTACTGACTAGCGGGAGAACCGGGGAGCTGTTTTTT.